These 16 T cell receptor beta chains were sequenced from one sample in a study of Graves' ophthalmopathy and Graves' hyperthyroidism listed by TCRdb under 2018. The listed sequencing device is Illumina HiSeq 2000. TCR beta CDR3 regions were amplified from RNA transcripts for repertoire sequencing. HTBI primers and the Qiagen OneStep RT-PCR kit were used in a first-round RT-PCR, which was followed by a second-round multiplex PCR, size selection and purification. The public reads were quality trimmed at Q25 with fastp and then assembled into clones with MiXCR by TCRdb, keeping productive beta chains. Rows are combined by CDR3 protein, so each entry shows the most common genes and DNA. The table for this sample lists hundreds of thousands of distinct CDR3 sequences; roughly 20% of them were counted only once. The ten largest clones add up to approximately 7% of the sample. The sample taken for sequencing was peripheral blood. The receptors stem from a woman between 18 and 30 years old with stable Graves' hyperthyroidism. Some clones in this sample may be carry-over from other donors' samples. Donor details come from another sample of the same person, matched by shared clones.

The chain has TRBV18 and TRBJ2-7, with D perhaps TRBD1 (6 bases). Per the germline V gene, CDR1 is KGHSH and CDR2 is LQKENI. This CDR3 spans 14 amino acids. V shed 1 base and J shed 6 bases, with 13 bases lying between them. The CDR3, as DNA: TGTGCCAGCTCACCACTACAGGGCAAGGGCGAGCAGTACTTC. Translating gives CASSPLQGKGEQYF.

This clonotype was observed at least ten times. The chain is built from TRBV13 and TRBJ2-7, with 9 bases identical to TRBD2. Trimming at V came to 0 bases and at J to 4 bases, leaving 4 bases not matched to a gene. This CDR3 is 15 amino acids long. Germline loops: CDR1 PRHDT, CDR2 FYEKMQ (reference sequence). DNA of the CDR3: TGTGCCAGCAGCTTAGGGCCTAGCGGGGCTTACGAGCAGTACTTC. Its protein product is CASSLGPSGAYEQYF. Complete variable domain (other parts from reference TRBV13 and TRBJ2-7): AAGVIQSPRHLIKEKRETATLKCYPIPRHDTVYWYQQGPGQDPQFLISFYEKMQSDKGSIPDRFSAQQFSDYHSELNMSSLELGDSALYFCASSLGPSGAYEQYFGPGTRLTVT.

With respect to this clonotype: The junction differs from germline at one of its ends, possibly a read error. This chain's CDR3 is CSSRPTVRTDTEAFF. CDR3 sequence (DNA): TGTTCCAGTAGACCTACGGTCAGAACTGACACTGAAGCTTTCTTT. The V call is TRBV19, the J call TRBJ1-1; D gene ambiguous. The CDR3 contains 15 residues. CDR1 LNHDA and CDR2 SQIVND come from the germline V gene (reference sequence).

This clonotype came up many times. The V gene is TRBV6-1, the J gene TRBJ2-5; possible D gene TRBD2, 6 bases. The CDR3 loop spans 12 amino acids. Germline CDR1 is MNHNS and CDR2 is SASEGT. The V end was cut by 7 bases, the J end by 1 base, with 7 bases between. The CDR3 sequence is CASTAGQETQYF. As DNA, the CDR3 is TGTGCCAGCACAGCGGGCCAAGAGACCCAGTACTTC.

This chain joins TRBV6-2 or TRBV6-3 and TRBJ1-1; TRBD1 is a possible D gene (6 bases). The CDR3 consists of 18 residues. The germline V and J ends were trimmed by 0 bases and 0 bases, with 17 bases remaining between them. Germline CDR1 MNHEY, CDR2 SVGEGT. The CDR3 is CASSYSIGQSTLNTEAFF. The CDR3 coding sequence is TGTGCCAGCAGTTACTCAATTGGACAGTCTACTTTGAACACTGAAGCTTTCTTT.

This clonotype was observed many times. V and J are TRBV12-3 or TRBV12-4 and TRBJ1-1; D gene uncertain. The germline V and J ends were trimmed by 7 bases and 0 bases, with 12 bases remaining between them. This CDR3 has 14 amino acids. Here the CDR3 reads CASTLSLMNTEAFF. The CDR3 DNA reads as TGTGCCAGCACCTTGAGCCTAATGAACACTGAAGCTTTCTTT.

This clonotype occurred many times. V and J are TRBV11-2 and TRBJ2-7; the match to TRBD1 covers 9 bases. The germline V gene has CDR1 SGHAT and CDR2 FQNNGV. This CDR3 has 17 residues. With 5 bases clipped from V and 4 bases from J, the junction kept 15 bases outside the gene matches. CDR3 nucleotides: TGTGCCAGCAGCCTCCGAATTAGTAGGACAGGGGATTACGAGCAGTACTTC. Amino acids: CASSLRISRTGDYEQYF.

This clonotype has only one observation. A read error may account for a junction end that differs from germline. The chain joins TRBV20-1 to TRBJ2-7; D is possibly TRBD2 (6 bases). Germline CDR1 DFQATT, CDR2 SNEGSKA (reference sequence). The CDR3 runs 14 residues. The CDR3 DNA sequence: TGCAGTGCCAGAGGGGACTTGAGGGCGTACGAGCAGTACTTC. It translates to CSARGDLRAYEQYF.

This clonotype was seen many times. V usage is TRBV20-1 and J usage is TRBJ2-5; a weak D match, TRBD1 (5 bases). The V gene lost 7 bases and the J gene lost 4 bases, with 19 bases spanning the gap. CDR1 is DFQATT and CDR2 is SNEGSKA in the germline V gene (reference sequence). The CDR3 spans 14 residues. CDR3 coding DNA: TGCAGTGTTCCCTTCGGCAGGGTTCGAGAGACCCAGTACTTC. Encoded protein: CSVPFGRVRETQYF.

This clonotype showed up many times. The chain couples TRBV20-1 to TRBJ1-3, with 7 nucleotides matching TRBD1. CDR3 length: 15 amino acids. After removal of 3 bases from V and 0 bases from J, the junction contained 5 bases not matched to a gene. Germline V gene lookup returns CDR1 DFQATT and CDR2 SNEGSKA (reference sequence). In DNA form, the CDR3 reads TGCAGTGCTAGGGACAGGTCGAGCTCTGGAAACACCATATATTTT. Its protein is CSARDRSSSGNTIYF.

The chain combines TRBV25-1 with TRBJ1-2; no firm D call. The germline V gene has CDR1 MGHDK and CDR2 SYGVNS. The germline V and J ends were trimmed by 7 bases and 1 base, with 10 bases remaining between them. The CDR3 runs to 13 residues. The CDR3 nucleotides read TGTGCCAGCAAAAATGAGGATAACTATGGCTACACCTTC. Residues: CASKNEDNYGYTF.

This clonotype was seen at least ten times. The V and J genes are TRBV11-2 and TRBJ1-1; D uncertain. This CDR3 is built from 15 residues. Trimming pared 5 bases from V and 10 bases from J, leaving 23 bases between. Looked up from germline, CDR1 is SGHAT and CDR2 is FQNNGV. CDR3 sequence (DNA): TGTGCCAGCAGCGTGGACTTGGGTGTTTCTAACGGAGCTTTCTTT. Protein: CASSVDLGVSNGAFF.

There are many counts of this clonotype. The J gene is TRBJ2-6, the V gene TRBV10-1; maybe TRBD1 (6 bases). The V end lost 7 bases, the J end lost 1 base, and 11 bases lay between the germline ends. CDR3 size: 15 residues. Germline values: CDR1 WNHNN, CDR2 SYGVQD (reference sequence). The CDR3 loop reads CASTDRSSGANVLTF. The CDR3 nucleotides are TGCGCCAGCACAGACAGGTCATCTGGGGCCAACGTCCTGACTTTC.

The J gene is TRBJ1-3, the V gene TRBV6-2 or TRBV6-3; no firm D call. Germline V CDR1 and CDR2: MNHEY, SVGEGT. There are 13 residues in the CDR3. The V and J ends lost 4 bases and 0 bases respectively, with 4 bases between them. In DNA form, the CDR3 reads TGTGCCAGCAGTTGGTTCTCTGGAAACACCATATATTTT. Translated, it gives CASSWFSGNTIYF.

In its sample, this clonotype was seen many times. The V call is TRBV7-2, the J call TRBJ1-2, with D possibly matching TRBD1 (5 bases). V was shortened by 6 bases and J by 8 bases, with 13 bases between the two germline ends. The CDR3 sequence is 12 residues long. Germline V CDR1 and CDR2: SGHTA, FQGNSA. Here the CDR3 reads CASRPPGPGYTF. The CDR3 region has the DNA TGTGCCAGCAGGCCCCCGGGACCGGGCTACACCTTC.

In this sample, this clonotype turned up many times. The chain carries TRBV28 and TRBJ1-5; no clear D. CDR3 length: 14 residues. Trimming pared 6 bases from V and 10 bases from J, leaving 19 bases between. The germline V gene has CDR1 MDHEN and CDR2 SYDVKM. The CDR3 spells CASSSPLEGSPQHF. CDR3 nucleotide sequence: TGTGCCAGCAGCAGCCCCCTTGAGGGCTCCCCCCAGCATTTT.